Each of the 25 T cell receptor beta chains below was sequenced from the same sample in a study of long-term antiretroviral therapy in people with HIV. Version v3.0 of the immunoSEQ assay ran at survey level. TCRdb's table, derived via immunoSEQ multiplex PCR, lists solely in-frame clones and lacks some. This table holds tens of thousands of clones, approximately 95% found once. This specimen consisted of unsorted PBMCs, obtained 7.6 years after starting antiretroviral therapy. The receptor source for this set is a woman aged 40 to 50 with HIV.

The J gene is TRBJ2-1, the V gene TRBV6-6; D may be TRBD1 (6 bases). This CDR3 has 13 residues. Germline values: CDR1 MNHNY, CDR2 SVGAGI (reference sequence). Trimming took 8 bases from V and 3 from J, leaving 11 bases between them. CDR3 DNA sequence: TGTGCCAGCGGGACACGGGACTACAATGAGCAGTTCTTC. This translates into CASGTRDYNEQFF.

This sequence joins TRBV18 and TRBJ2-5; D is unclear. Germline V lookup: CDR1 KGHSH, CDR2 LQKENI. CDR3 length: 16 residues. V lost 3 bases to trimming and J lost 2 bases, with 16 bases between them. The CDR3 loop is CASSPDPPSDQETQYF. The DNA for the CDR3 is TGTGCCAGCTCACCGGACCCACCCAGTGATCAAGAGACCCAGTACTTC.

The J gene is TRBJ1-6, the V gene TRBV13; 8 bases map to TRBD1. The CDR3 runs to 15 residues. Germline V gene sequence: CDR1 PRHDT, CDR2 FYEKMQ (reference sequence). Trimming removed 5 bases from V and 7 bases from J; junction bases left unmatched: 7. The CDR3 protein is CASSGQGGWNSPLHF. The CDR3, as DNA: TGTGCCAGCAGCGGACAGGGAGGATGGAATTCACCCCTCCACTTT.

This rearrangement joins TRBV7-3 to TRBJ2-7; the D call may be TRBD1 or TRBD2 (5 bases each). The CDR3 sequence is 13 residues long. The germline V gene has CDR1 SGHTA and CDR2 FQGTGA. Trimming removed 5 bases from V and 3 bases from J, with 11 bases in between. The CDR3 protein is CASSRDLNYEQYF. DNA of the CDR3: TGTGCCAGCAGCCGGGACCTCAACTACGAGCAGTACTTC.

V is TRBV4-2 and J is TRBJ1-2; D unclear. The CDR3 is made up of 16 amino acids. Germline loops: CDR1 LGHNA, CDR2 YNFKEQ. Trimming removed 7 bases at V and 3 bases at J, with 21 bases between. DNA of the CDR3: TGTGCCAGCACCCGAAGAGAGGCGCGGGAGGACTATGGCTACACCTTC. Translating it yields CASTRREAREDYGYTF.

This sequence joins TRBV5-4 and TRBJ1-6; TRBD1 might be the D (5 bases). The germline CDR1 and CDR2 sequences are SGHNT and YYREEE (reference sequence). Trimming took 4 bases from V and 0 from J, leaving 8 bases between them. The CDR3 consists of 15 residues. CDR3 region: CASSRQSSYNSPLHF. The CDR3 nucleotides are TGTGCCAGCAGCCGACAGAGCTCCTATAATTCACCCCTCCACTTT.

In its sample, this clone was seen once. The rearrangement uses TRBV7-9 and TRBJ1-1; tentative D call: TRBD1 (5 bases). Looked up from germline, CDR1 is SEHNR and CDR2 is FQNEAQ (reference sequence). Trimming took 4 bases from V and 5 from J, leaving 17 bases between them. The CDR3 runs 15 residues. The CDR3: CASSSGDGGGTEAFF. For the CDR3, the DNA is TGTGCCAGCAGCTCGGGAGATGGGGGTGGAACTGAAGCTTTCTTT. Using reference TRBV7-9 and TRBJ1-1 for the parts outside the CDR3, the full variable domain is DTGVSQNPRHKITKRGQNVTFRCDPISEHNRLYWYRQTLGQGPEFLTYFQNEAQLEKSRLLSDRFSAERPKGSFSTLEIQRTEQGDSAMYLCASSSGDGGGTEAFFGQGTRLTVV.

The chain is built from TRBV27 and TRBJ1-6, with 7 bases aligning to TRBD1. The CDR3 runs to 15 residues. Germline trimming cut 5 bases from V and 1 base from J; bases unmatched to any gene: 2. The germline V gene encodes CDR1 MNHEY and CDR2 SMNVEV (reference sequence). CDR3 sequence (DNA): TGTGCCAGCAGTCAGGGGGTGTCCTATAATTCACCCCTCCACTTT. This sequence encodes CASSQGVSYNSPLHF.

The rearrangement uses TRBV5-6 and TRBJ2-5, with D perhaps given as TRBD1 or TRBD2 (5 bases each). The V end lost 0 bases, the J end lost 5 bases, and 14 bases lay between the germline ends. Germline V gene lookup returns CDR1 SGHDT and CDR2 YYEEEE. The CDR3 sequence is 15 residues long. The CDR3 DNA is TGTGCCAGCAGCTTGGAAGGCAACGGGGCCGAGACCCAGTACTTC. This translates into CASSLEGNGAETQYF.

The chain combines TRBV18 with TRBJ1-2; a possible D gene is TRBD1 (5 bases). V lost 4 bases and J lost 4, with 16 bases in between. CDR1 and CDR2 (germline): KGHSH, LQKENI. The CDR3 has 15 residues. CDR3: CASSRSAGGGYGYTF. The DNA for the CDR3 is TGTGCCAGCTCACGTTCAGCGGGGGGTGGCTATGGCTACACCTTC.

DNA of the CDR3: TGTGCCAGCAGTCGAAACAGGGCTACTAACTATGGCTACACCTTC. Encoded protein: CASSRNRATNYGYTF. The chain employs TRBV6-5 and TRBJ1-2; TRBD1 might be the D (6 bases). The germline CDR1 and CDR2 sequences are MNHEY and SVGAGI. Trimming pared 5 bases from V and 0 bases from J, leaving 13 bases between. This CDR3 is built from 15 residues.

This clone was counted between two and nine times. This sequence joins TRBV7-9 and TRBJ2-5, with a possible D match to TRBD2 (6 bases). The CDR3 is 17 amino acids. V shed 4 bases and J shed 2 bases, with 20 bases lying between them. Per germline, CDR1 SEHNR and CDR2 FQNEAQ (reference sequence). This chain's CDR3 is CASSSNRGVPLQETQYF. Written as DNA, the CDR3 is TGTGCCAGCAGCTCAAACCGCGGGGTCCCCCTACAAGAGACCCAGTACTTC.

The chain has TRBV2 and TRBJ1-1; D unresolved. The CDR3 is made up of 14 amino acids. Trimming stripped 0 bases from V and 4 bases from J, with 9 bases between. Germline V gene data show CDR1 as SNHLY and CDR2 as FYNNEI. The CDR3, as DNA: TGTGCCAGCAGTGAAGCGCTTCCGGGCACTGAAGCTTTCTTT. Protein sequence: CASSEALPGTEAFF.

The chain joins TRBV4-1 to TRBJ1-3; the D is unclear. This CDR3 has 17 amino acids. The V end was cut by 0 bases, the J end by 0 bases, with 12 bases between. Per the germline V gene, CDR1 is MGHRA and CDR2 is YSYEKL. CDR3: CASSQDSTYSSGNTIYF. CDR3 nucleotide sequence: TGCGCCAGCAGCCAAGATTCAACTTATTCCTCTGGAAACACCATATATTTT.

The V gene is TRBV19, the J gene TRBJ2-2, with 9 bases matching TRBD1. With 4 bases clipped from V and 5 bases from J, the junction kept 5 bases outside the gene matches. Germline assignment: CDR1 LNHDA and CDR2 SQIVND (reference sequence). This CDR3 is 15 amino acids long. CDR3 DNA sequence: TGTGCCAGTAGTACCGGGACAGGGATTACCGGGGAGCTGTTTTTT. It is translated as CASSTGTGITGELFF.

This clone showed up just once. The gene calls are TRBV11-2 and TRBJ2-5; 7 nucleotides agree with TRBD1. The CDR3 extends over 18 amino acids. Trimming removed 4 bases from V and 2 bases from J; junction bases left unmatched: 16. CDR1 and CDR2 from the germline V gene are SGHAT and FQNNGV. The CDR3 region is CASSSPSRDRILQETQYF. The CDR3 bases are TGTGCCAGCAGCTCTCCCTCCCGGGACAGAATTCTGCAAGAGACCCAGTACTTC.

The V call is TRBV6-5, the J call TRBJ1-2; TRBD1 matches at 9 bases. The CDR3 is 16 residues long. V shed 2 bases and J 7 bases; nucleotides not matched to a gene: 11. CDR1 and CDR2 (germline): MNHEY, SVGAGI. CDR3 loop: CASSYTGGGPFGGYTF. In DNA form, the CDR3 reads TGTGCCAGCAGTTACACAGGGGGCGGGCCCTTTGGTGGCTACACCTTC.

CDR3 region: CAISDDQETQYF. CDR3 DNA: TGTGCCATCAGTGACGACCAAGAGACCCAGTACTTC. The chain uses TRBV10-3 and TRBJ2-5; no firm D call. The CDR3 spans 12 residues. Trimming took 3 bases from V and 0 from J, leaving 2 bases between them. Germline V lookup: CDR1 ENHRY, CDR2 SYGVKD.

This sequence joins TRBV6-5 and TRBJ2-1; D remains unclear. Between the trimmed V and J ends, which lost 0 bases and 7 bases, there was a span of 1 base. Germline assignment: CDR1 MNHEY and CDR2 SVGAGI. CDR3 length: 11 residues. The CDR3 DNA reads as TGTGCCAGCAGTTACTCTAATGAGCAGTTCTTC. Translation gives CASSYSNEQFF.

The chain recombines TRBV29-1 with TRBJ2-7, with D unclear. Per germline, CDR1 SQVTM and CDR2 ANQGSEA. The CDR3 has 12 residues. Trimming removed 7 bases at V and 3 bases at J, with 13 bases between. CDR3 nucleotides: TGCAGCGGCCCTAAGTTCAACTACGAGCAGTACTTC. Amino acids: CSGPKFNYEQYF.

J is TRBJ2-5 and V is TRBV5-6; 11 bases are a match to TRBD2. The CDR3 runs 17 residues. The V gene end was trimmed by 0 bases and the J gene end by 2 bases; junction bases not matched to a gene: 6. Germline V gene lookup returns CDR1 SGHDT and CDR2 YYEEEE. CDR3 protein: CASSLDGTSGFQETQYF. CDR3 DNA sequence: TGTGCCAGCAGCTTGGATGGGACTAGCGGATTTCAAGAGACCCAGTACTTC.

This rearrangement joins TRBV7-6 to TRBJ2-1; tentatively, D is TRBD2 (6 bases). The germline V gene encodes CDR1 SGHVS and CDR2 FNYEAQ. The CDR3 extends over 15 amino acids. Trimming removed 3 bases at V and 4 bases at J, with 13 bases between. The CDR3 reads CASSFKPGTYNEQFF. The CDR3 DNA reads TGTGCCAGCAGCTTCAAACCCGGGACTTACAATGAGCAGTTCTTC.

This clone was seen only once. The genes are TRBV19 and TRBJ1-5; 8 bases are a match to TRBD1. The CDR3 consists of 13 residues. The germline V gene has CDR1 LNHDA and CDR2 SQIVND (reference sequence). Trimming cost V 5 bases and J 7 bases; bases outside gene matches: 4. Here the CDR3 reads CASSSQGAQPQHF. CDR3 DNA: TGTGCCAGTAGTTCGCAGGGGGCCCAGCCCCAGCATTTT. The full variable domain, completed using reference TRBV19 and TRBJ1-5, is DGGITQSPKYLFRKEGQNVTLSCEQNLNHDAMYWYRQDPGQGLRLIYYSQIVNDFQKGDIAEGYSVSREKKESFPLTVTSAQKNPTAFYLCASSSQGAQPQHFGDGTRLSIL.

This chain links TRBV5-1 with TRBJ2-7; possible D gene TRBD1, 6 bases. In germline, CDR1 is SGHRS, CDR2 YFSETQ. The CDR3 covers 15 residues. The V gene lost 2 bases and the J gene lost 2 bases, with 14 bases spanning the gap. CDR3 DNA sequence: TGCGCCAGCAGCTTCGAGAGGGGGTTCACCTACGAGCAGTACTTC. Translation: CASSFERGFTYEQYF. The variable domain in full, completed from reference TRBV5-1 and TRBJ2-7, reads KAGVTQTPRYLIKTRGQQVTLSCSPISGHRSVSWYQQTPGQGLQFLFEYFSETQRNKGNFPGRFSGRQFSNSRSEMNVSTLELGDSALYLCASSFERGFTYEQYFGPGTRLTVT.

The chain couples TRBV9 to TRBJ2-7; 9 positions agree with TRBD1. V gave up 3 bases and J gave up 4 bases; unmatched junction bases: 5. Per germline, CDR1 SGDLS and CDR2 YYNGEE. This CDR3 has 14 residues. CDR3 loop: CASSEGTGNYEQYF. As DNA, the CDR3 is TGTGCCAGCAGCGAGGGGACAGGGAATTACGAGCAGTACTTC. The full variable domain, in which reference TRBV9 and TRBJ2-7 provide the parts outside the CDR3, is DSGVTQTPKHLITATGQRVTLRCSPRSGDLSVYWYQQSLDQGLQFLIQYYNGEERAKGNILERFSAQQFPDLHSELNLSSLELGDSALYFCASSEGTGNYEQYFGPGTRLTVT.